Following are 4 T cell receptor beta chains from one sample sequenced in a study of OX40 agonist ivuxolimab in advanced cancers. Data came from immunoSEQ multiplex PCR; TCRdb stores just in-frame clones and leaves some out. The data contain 50,000 or so clones, approximately 87% of them singletons. The specimen was CD4+ or CD8+ T cells sorted from blood, collected in a trial of the OX40 agonist ivuxolimab. Source of these receptors: an adult with an advanced solid tumor such as melanoma, head and neck, liver or kidney cancer.

The count of this clone is one. V gene TRBV5-6 combines with J gene TRBJ1-1; no firm D call. Trimming cost V 3 bases and J 3 bases, with 12 bases left between them. Germline V gives CDR1 SGHDT, CDR2 YYEEEE. The CDR3 sequence is 14 residues long. CDR3 bases: TGTGCCAGCAGCTCGGACCCACGAGACACTGAAGCTTTCTTT. It specifies CASSSDPRDTEAFF.

The rearrangement links TRBV23-1 to TRBJ1-5; TRBD1 aligns across 7 bases. TRBV23-1 is annotated as an ORF whose role is uncertain. CDR3 length: 16 amino acids. V trimming: 0 bases; J trimming: 7 bases; junction bases outside the gene matches: 9. The CDR3 region has the DNA TGCGCCAGCAGTCAATCTTCGACAGGGCACGAACAGCCCCAGCATTTT. It is translated as CASSQSSTGHEQPQHF.

The chain carries TRBV2 and TRBJ2-4, with 9 bases identical to TRBD2. Losses at the gene ends were 3 bases for V and 7 bases for J; bases not matched to a gene: 4. Per germline, CDR1 SNHLY and CDR2 FYNNEI. The CDR3 consists of 14 residues. The CDR3 here is CASSDRSGGNIQYF. The CDR3, as DNA: TGTGCCAGCAGTGATAGAAGCGGGGGGAACATTCAGTACTTC.

Worth noting for this clone: One end of the junction fails to match germline, which may point to a read error. The V call is TRBV6-1, the J call TRBJ2-1; 7 bases are shared with TRBD2. The V gene's germline CDR1 is MNHNS and CDR2 SASEGT. The CDR3 has 14 residues. This CDR3 reads CASSEEVAGDPRVF. CDR3 DNA: TGTGCCAGCAGTGAGGAGGTAGCGGGCGATCCTCGAGTCTTC.